This T cell receptor (beta chain) appears in the sequencing data of a study of T cells in localized non-small cell lung cancer. Study findings and constraints: Uninvolved adjacent lung showed peak T cell clonality, exceeding tumor.

This clone has a handful of counts. Antigen specificity is unknown. Some clones are missing from TCRdb's copy, which holds only in-frame ones; the method was immunoSEQ multiplex PCR. The data contain over 45,000 clones, about 72% of them singletons. Sequencing was performed on peripheral blood, taken before any cancer treatment. The receptor was derived from a man between 40 and 75 years old with stage I squamous cell lung carcinoma.

The CDR3 DNA is TGTGCCAGCAGCCGGGACTTCCAAGGAACTGAAGCTTTCTTT. It encodes CASSRDFQGTEAFF. The chain uses TRBV6-4 and TRBJ1-1, with a tentative D call TRBD1 (5 bases). This CDR3 comprises 14 residues. CDR1 MRHNA and CDR2 SNTAGT come from the germline V gene. Trimming cost V 6 bases and J 5 bases, with 16 bases left between them.